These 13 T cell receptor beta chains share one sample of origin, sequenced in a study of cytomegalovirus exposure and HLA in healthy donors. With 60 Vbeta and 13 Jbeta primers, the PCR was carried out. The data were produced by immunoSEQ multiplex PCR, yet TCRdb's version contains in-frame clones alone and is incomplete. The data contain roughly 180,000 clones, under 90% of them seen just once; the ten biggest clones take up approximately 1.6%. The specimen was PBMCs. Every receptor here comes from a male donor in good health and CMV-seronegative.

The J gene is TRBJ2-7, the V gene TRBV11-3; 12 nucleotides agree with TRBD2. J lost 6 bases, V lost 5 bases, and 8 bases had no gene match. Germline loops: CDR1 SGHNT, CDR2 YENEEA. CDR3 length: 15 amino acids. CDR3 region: CASSPRPGLAGEQYF. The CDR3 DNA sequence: TGTGCCAGCAGCCCCAGGCCGGGACTAGCGGGCGAGCAGTACTTC. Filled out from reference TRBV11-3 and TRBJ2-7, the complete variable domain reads EAGVVQSPRYKIIEKKQPVAFWCNPISGHNTLYWYLQNLGQGPELLIRYENEEAVDDSQLPKDRFSAERLKGVDSTLKIQPAELGDSAVYLCASSPRPGLAGEQYFGPGTRLTVT.

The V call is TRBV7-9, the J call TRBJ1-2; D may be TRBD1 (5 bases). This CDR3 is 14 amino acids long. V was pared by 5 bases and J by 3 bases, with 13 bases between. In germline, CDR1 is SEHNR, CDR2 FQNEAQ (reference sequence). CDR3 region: CASSSSQGHYGYTF. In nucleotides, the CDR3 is TGTGCCAGCAGCAGCAGTCAGGGTCACTATGGCTACACCTTC.

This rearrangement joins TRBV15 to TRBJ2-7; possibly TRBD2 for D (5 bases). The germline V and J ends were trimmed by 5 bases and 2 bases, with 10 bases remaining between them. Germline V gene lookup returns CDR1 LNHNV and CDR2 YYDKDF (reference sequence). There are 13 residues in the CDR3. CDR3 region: CATSASGTYEQYF. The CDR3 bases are TGTGCCACCAGCGCCTCCGGGACCTACGAGCAGTACTTC.

The CDR3 spells CASSPVGVTGEQYF. The CDR3 DNA reads TGTGCCAGCTCACCAGTCGGGGTTACGGGGGAGCAGTACTTC. The V and J genes are TRBV18 and TRBJ2-7, with D possibly being TRBD2 (5 bases). The germline V gene has CDR1 KGHSH and CDR2 LQKENI. This CDR3 is 14 amino acids long. Trimming took 2 bases from V and 7 from J, leaving 15 bases between them. Variable domain in full (rest from reference TRBV18 and TRBJ2-7): NAGVMQNPRHLVRRRGQEARLRCSPMKGHSHVYWYRQLPEEGLKFMVYLQKENIIDESGMPKERFSAEFPKEGPSILRIQQVVRGDSAAYFCASSPVGVTGEQYFGPGTRLTVT.

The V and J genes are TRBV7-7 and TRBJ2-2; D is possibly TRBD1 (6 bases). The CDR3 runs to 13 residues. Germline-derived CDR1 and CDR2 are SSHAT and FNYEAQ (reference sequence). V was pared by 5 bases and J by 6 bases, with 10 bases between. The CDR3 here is CASSATGSGELFF. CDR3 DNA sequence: TGTGCCAGCAGCGCCACAGGGTCCGGGGAGCTGTTTTTT. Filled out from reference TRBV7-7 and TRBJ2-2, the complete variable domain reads GAGVSQSPRYKVTKRGQDVTLRCDPISSHATLYWYQQALGQGPEFLTYFNYEAQPDKSGLPSDRFSAERPEGSISTLTIQRTEQRDSAMYRCASSATGSGELFFGEGSRLTVL.

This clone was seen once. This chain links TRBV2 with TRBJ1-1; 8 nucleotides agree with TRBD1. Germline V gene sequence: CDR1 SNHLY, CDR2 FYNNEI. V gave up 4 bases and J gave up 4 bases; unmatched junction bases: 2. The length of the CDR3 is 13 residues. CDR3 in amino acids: CASSVTGGTEAFF. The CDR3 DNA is TGTGCCAGCAGTGTTACAGGGGGCACTGAAGCTTTCTTT.

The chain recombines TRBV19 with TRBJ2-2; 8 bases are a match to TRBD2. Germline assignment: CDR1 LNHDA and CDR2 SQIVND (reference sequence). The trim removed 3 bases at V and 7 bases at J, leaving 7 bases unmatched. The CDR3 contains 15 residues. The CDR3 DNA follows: TGTGCCAGTAGTATCGGAGCGGGGGCTGGCGGGGAGCTGTTTTTT. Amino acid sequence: CASSIGAGAGGELFF.

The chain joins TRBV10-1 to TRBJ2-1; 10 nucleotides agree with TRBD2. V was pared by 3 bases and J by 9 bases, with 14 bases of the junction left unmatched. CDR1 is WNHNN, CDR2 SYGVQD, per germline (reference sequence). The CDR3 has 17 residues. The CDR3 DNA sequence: TGCGCCAGCAGTGACCTTAGGACTAGCGGCCGAGAGGGTGAGCAGTTCTTC. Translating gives CASSDLRTSGREGEQFF.

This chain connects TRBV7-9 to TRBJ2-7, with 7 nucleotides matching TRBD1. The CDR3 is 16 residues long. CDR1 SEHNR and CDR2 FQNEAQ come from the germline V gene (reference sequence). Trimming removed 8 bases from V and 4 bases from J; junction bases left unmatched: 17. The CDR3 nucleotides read TGTGCCAGCCAACGACTCCCCCGGGACAGAACGTACGAGCAGTACTTC. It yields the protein CASQRLPRDRTYEQYF.

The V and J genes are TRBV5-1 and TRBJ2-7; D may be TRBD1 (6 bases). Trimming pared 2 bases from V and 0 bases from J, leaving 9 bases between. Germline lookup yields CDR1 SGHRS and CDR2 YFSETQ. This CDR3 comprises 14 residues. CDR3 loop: CASSLGGSSYEQYF. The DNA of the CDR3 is TGCGCCAGCAGCTTAGGGGGAAGCTCCTACGAGCAGTACTTC.

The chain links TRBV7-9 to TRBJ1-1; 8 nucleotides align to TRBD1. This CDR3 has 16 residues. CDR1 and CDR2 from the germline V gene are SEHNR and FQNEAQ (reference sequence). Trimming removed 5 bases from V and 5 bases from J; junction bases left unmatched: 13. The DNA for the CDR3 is TGTGCCAGCAGCCAAGGACAGGGAAAGGTTTATACTGAAGCTTTCTTT. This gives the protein CASSQGQGKVYTEAFF.

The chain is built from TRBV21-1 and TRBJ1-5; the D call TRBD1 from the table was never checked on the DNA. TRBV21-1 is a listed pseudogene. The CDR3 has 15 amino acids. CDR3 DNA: TGTGCCAGCAGCAAACGGGACAGCACCAATCAGCCCCAGCATTTT. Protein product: CASSKRDSTNQPQHF.

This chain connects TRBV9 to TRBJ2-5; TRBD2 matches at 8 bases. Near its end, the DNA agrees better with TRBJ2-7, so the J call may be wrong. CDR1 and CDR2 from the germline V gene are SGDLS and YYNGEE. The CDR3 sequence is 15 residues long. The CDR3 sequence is CASSSGGGRNYEQYF. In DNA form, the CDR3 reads TGTGCCAGCAGCTCCGGGGGGGGGAGGAACTACGAGCAGTACTTC.